Sequencing of this TCR beta chain was carried out in a study of blood T cell repertoires in COVID-19. About the study: The United States, Italy and Spain supplied acute and convalescent COVID-19 samples.

This clone was detected a few times. Per the original data handling: Estimation of nucleated cell counts was performed using reference gene primer amplification. The repertoire was sequenced with immunoSEQ multiplex PCR; TCRdb's copy has only in-frame clones and lacks some. V and J calls plus clone size are reproduced from that table; the DNA served to infer D and trimming. The table has about 210,000 clones, 65% to 85% seen once. This TCR came from a human donor in a cohort sampled during active COVID-19. The material sequenced was peripheral blood.

CDR3 coding DNA: TGTGCCAGCGGACAGGCGAACACCGGGGAGCTGTTTTTT. It specifies CASGQANTGELFF. The chain couples TRBV2 to TRBJ2-2; 7 bases fit TRBD1. The V and J ends lost 8 bases and 0 bases, in that order; junction bases with no gene match: 0. The CDR3 spans 13 residues. Germline loops: CDR1 SNHLY, CDR2 FYNNEI.